The entry below describes one T cell receptor beta chain. Trimming removed 5 bases from V and 8 bases from J, with 18 bases in between. Germline CDR1 and CDR2: SGHAT and FQNNGV. CDR3 length equals 15 residues. This record belongs to a study of patients and donors after allogeneic stem cell transplantation. TCRdb used MiXCR to reprocess the RT-PCR reads, holding one entry per CDR3 protein. The table lists some 960,000 distinct CDR3 sequences, 15% to 20% of them singletons. This TCR derives from a human donor who was either an allogeneic HSCT recipient or a stem cell or donor lymphocyte infusion donor (not recorded which). It is not recorded whose cells these are; they may come from a transplant donor. Sequences were obtained from blood, either unsorted or a sorted T cell fraction (not recorded which). The V and J genes are TRBV11-2 and TRBJ1-4; perhaps TRBD1 as D (6 bases). CDR3 region: CASSHRQARGEKLFF. The CDR3 bases are TGTGCCAGCAGCCACCGACAGGCGCGAGGGGAAAAACTGTTTTTT.